The 21 T cell receptor beta chains reported below all come from one sample, sequenced in a study of beta chain features in type 1 diabetes. The isolated RNA, all of it, was reverse transcribed, so expressed TCRB transcripts were what got sequenced. Using immunoSEQ multiplex PCR, the repertoire was profiled, and TCRdb retains in-frame clones only, with some absent. The sample has about 220,000 clones; roughly 11% are singletons. The sequenced sample was central memory CD4+ T cells from blood. The origin of the receptors is a young man in good health.

This clone has just a few counts. V gene TRBV29-1 combines with J gene TRBJ1-2; the D gene is possibly TRBD1 (5 bases). Trimming left V 1 base short and J 9 bases short, with 12 bases between. Germline CDR1 reads SQVTM; CDR2 reads ANQGSEA. This CDR3 region has 12 residues. The CDR3 DNA follows: TGCAGCGTTGAAGTGGCGGGGGACTGCTACACCTTC. This gives the protein CSVEVAGDCYTF.

This clone was counted many times. The chain couples TRBV29-1 to TRBJ2-7; D might be TRBD2 (5 bases). V shed 4 bases and J shed 5 bases, with 15 bases lying between them. Looked up from germline, CDR1 is SQVTM and CDR2 is ANQGSEA. CDR3 size: 13 residues. The CDR3, as DNA: TGCAGCGTTGCCGCTCCGGGGTTAAACGAGCAGTACTTC. Protein product: CSVAAPGLNEQYF.

The chain joins TRBV7-9 to TRBJ1-2; tentative D call: TRBD1 (6 bases). With 5 bases removed from V and 1 base from J, the gap between germline ends came to 17 bases. Germline V gene lookup returns CDR1 SEHNR and CDR2 FQNEAQ (reference sequence). The CDR3 length is 16 residues. CDR3 sequence: CASSISGQPFNYGYTF. The CDR3 DNA follows: TGTGCCAGCAGCATCTCCGGACAGCCATTTAACTATGGCTACACCTTC.

This clone turned up a few times. This rearrangement joins TRBV4-2 to TRBJ1-5; no reliable D call. This CDR3 has 15 residues. Germline values: CDR1 LGHNA, CDR2 YNFKEQ. V was cut by 6 bases and J by 8 bases, with 20 bases left in between. The CDR3 protein is CASRNMGSQMEPQHF. CDR3 nucleotides: TGTGCCAGCAGAAACATGGGGTCTCAAATGGAGCCCCAGCATTTT.

The sample holds a few counts of this clone. DNA for the CDR3: TGCGCCAGCAGGGACTCAAGGGTTTATGGCTACACCTTC. As protein: CASRDSRVYGYTF. The gene calls are TRBV5-1 and TRBJ1-2, with D unresolved. The CDR3 is 13 amino acids. Germline V CDR1 and CDR2: SGHRS, YFSETQ. Trimming removed 5 bases from V and 5 bases from J, with 13 bases in between.

The chain combines TRBV6-5 with TRBJ2-4, with 10 bases that match TRBD2. Germline V gives CDR1 MNHEY, CDR2 SVGAGI. Trimming took 2 bases from V and 6 from J; bases not matched to a gene: 7. The CDR3 consists of 16 residues. The CDR3 DNA reads as TGTGCCAGCAGTTACGGTCTAGCGGGAGCAGGAAACATTCAGTACTTC. Protein product: CASSYGLAGAGNIQYF.

The table lists this clone with a few counts. The CDR3 protein is CASSWTGTGGKETQYF. Here the CDR3 DNA reads TGTGCCAGCAGTTGGACAGGGACGGGTGGAAAAGAGACCCAGTACTTC. J is TRBJ2-5 and V is TRBV6-5, with TRBD1 matching 8 bases. The CDR3 is 16 amino acids. V was pared by 4 bases and J by 3 bases, with 10 bases of the junction left unmatched. Germline V lookup: CDR1 MNHEY, CDR2 SVGAGI.

In its sample, this clone was seen many times. The chain joins TRBV7-9 to TRBJ2-3; D gene unclear. Germline loops: CDR1 SEHNR, CDR2 FQNEAQ (reference sequence). V was cut by 6 bases and J by 1 base, with 11 bases left in between. This CDR3 is built from 14 residues. CDR3 amino acids: CASSLDSGTDTQYF. CDR3 DNA sequence: TGTGCCAGCAGTCTTGACTCGGGCACAGATACGCAGTATTTT.

This clone appeared a few times. The rearrangement links TRBV6-6 to TRBJ2-5, with a weak D call TRBD1 (7 bases). The V end lost 6 bases, the J end lost 5 bases, and 16 bases lay between the germline ends. The CDR3 contains 14 residues. Germline V CDR1 and CDR2: MNHNY, SVGAGI (reference sequence). The CDR3 spells CASRRDSGGETQYF. In DNA form, the CDR3 reads TGTGCCAGCAGGCGGGACAGTGGAGGGGAGACCCAGTACTTC.

This clone was counted between two and nine times. The rearrangement uses TRBV30 and TRBJ1-1; weak D call: TRBD1 (5 bases). Germline CDR1 reads GTSNPN; CDR2 reads SVGIG (reference sequence). V lost 0 bases and J lost 0, with 17 bases in between. There are 17 residues in the CDR3. The CDR3 nucleotides are TGTGCCTGGAGTGTAATGGGGACCTACCGAATGAACACTGAAGCTTTCTTT. Protein sequence: CAWSVMGTYRMNTEAFF.

This clone was counted a few times. This sequence joins TRBV10-3 and TRBJ2-2; 8 bases map to TRBD1. Germline-derived CDR1 and CDR2 are ENHRY and SYGVKD. Trimming at V came to 11 bases and at J to 3 bases, leaving 5 bases not matched to a gene. The length of the CDR3 is 13 residues. The CDR3 DNA follows: TGTGCCCTCGGGACAGGTTACACCGGGGAGCTGTTTTTT. Translation: CALGTGYTGELFF.

About this clone itself: Relative to the germline gene, one junction end is altered; a read error may explain this. The gene calls are TRBV2 and TRBJ2-7, with 12 nucleotides matching TRBD2. Per germline, CDR1 SNHLY and CDR2 FYNNEI. This CDR3 spans 13 amino acids. CDR3 region: CAGRLAGVGEQYF. The CDR3, as DNA: TGTGCCGGCAGACTAGCGGGAGTCGGCGAGCAGTACTTC.

This clone was counted once. The rearrangement uses TRBV30 and TRBJ1-2, with 8 bases that match TRBD1. The germline V gene has CDR1 GTSNPN and CDR2 SVGIG (reference sequence). The V gene end was trimmed by 6 bases and the J gene end by 5 bases; junction bases not matched to a gene: 5. This CDR3 spans 12 amino acids. CDR3 DNA: TGTGCCTGCCAGGGGGCGGGTTATGGCTACACCTTC. This translates into CACQGAGYGYTF.

The J gene is TRBJ2-3, the V gene TRBV20-1; TRBD2 might be the D (5 bases). The CDR3 has 11 amino acids. Trimming left V 7 bases short and J 4 bases short, with 9 bases between. Germline-derived CDR1 and CDR2 are DFQATT and SNEGSKA (reference sequence). CDR3 DNA: TGCAGTGAGATGGAGGCAGATACGCAGTATTTT. This sequence encodes CSEMEADTQYF.

This clone has ten or more counts. CDR3 sequence (DNA): TGTGCCACCAGCAGAGATCATGGGACTAGCGGTGACAATGAGCAGTTCTTC. Its protein is CATSRDHGTSGDNEQFF. V is TRBV15 and J is TRBJ2-1, with 11 bases fitting TRBD2. The CDR3 extends over 17 amino acids. V gave up 0 bases and J gave up 5 bases; unmatched junction bases: 6. Per the germline V gene, CDR1 is LNHNV and CDR2 is YYDKDF (reference sequence).

The gene calls are TRBV10-3 and TRBJ1-5; no definite D call. Trimming left V 3 bases short and J 5 bases short, with 11 bases between. The CDR3 extends over 14 amino acids. Looked up from germline, CDR1 is ENHRY and CDR2 is SYGVKD. The DNA of the CDR3 is TGTGCCATCAGTGAAGGGCAGGCTGATCAGCCCCAGCATTTT. It yields the protein CAISEGQADQPQHF.

The V and J genes are TRBV5-4 and TRBJ2-3, with D perhaps matching TRBD1 or TRBD2 (7 bases each). The germline V gene encodes CDR1 SGHNT and CDR2 YYREEE (reference sequence). V was clipped by 4 bases and J by 2 bases, with 20 bases between them. CDR3 length equals 17 residues. CDR3 loop: CASSQDTQGGYTDTQYF. The CDR3 region has the DNA TGTGCCAGCAGCCAAGATACCCAGGGGGGGTACACAGATACGCAGTATTTT.

Regarding this clone: The same CDR3 can be traced to other DNA sequences in this sample. The rearrangement uses TRBV27 and TRBJ2-5; 9 nucleotides align to TRBD2. The V gene end was trimmed by 3 bases and the J gene end by 5 bases; junction bases not matched to a gene: 1. Germline V gives CDR1 MNHEY, CDR2 SMNVEV (reference sequence). There are 13 residues in the CDR3. CDR3 residues: CASSFLAGETQYF. CDR3 nucleotides: TGTGCCAGCAGTTTTCTAGCGGGGGAGACCCAGTACTTC.

This clone has only a few counts. The chain combines TRBV30 with TRBJ1-1; 7 bases align to TRBD1. The CDR3 covers 13 residues. Germline CDR1 is GTSNPN and CDR2 is SVGIG (reference sequence). V trimming: 5 bases; J trimming: 5 bases; junction bases outside the gene matches: 8. The DNA of the CDR3 is TGTGCCTGGGCAAACAGGGGAGGGACTGAAGCTTTCTTT. It codes for CAWANRGGTEAFF.

The chain joins TRBV2 to TRBJ1-4; the D is unclear. Trimming removed 2 bases at V and 4 bases at J, with 8 bases between. Germline V CDR1 and CDR2: SNHLY, FYNNEI. The CDR3 runs to 14 residues. CDR3 DNA sequence: TGTGCCAGCAGTGAATCACGGAGTAATGAAAAACTGTTTTTT. It specifies CASSESRSNEKLFF.

This clone was observed a few times. This sequence joins TRBV7-2 and TRBJ1-1; D unclear. CDR3 length equals 14 residues. The V end lost 6 bases, the J end lost 0 bases, and 11 bases lay between the germline ends. CDR1 and CDR2 (germline): SGHTA, FQGNSA. The CDR3 nucleotides read TGTGCCAGCAGATACCCAGGCATGAACACTGAAGCTTTCTTT. Translation gives CASRYPGMNTEAFF.